Below, 23 T cell receptor beta chains from the same sample are listed, as sequenced in a study of T cells in tuberculosis. Sequencing used immunoSEQ multiplex PCR; TCRdb keeps in-frame clones, though not all of them. The sample includes 35,000 to 45,000 clones, around 93% seen only once; the top ten take around 10%. The sample consisted of PBMCs. The receptors stem from a donor aged 10 to 29 with latent tuberculosis or without tuberculosis infection. Some clones in this sample may be carry-over from other donors' samples.

This clone was counted once. J is TRBJ2-7 and V is TRBV5-8, with TRBD1 matching over 10 bases. From germline, CDR1 is SGHTS and CDR2 YDEGEE. The J segment lost 4 bases and the V segment lost 1 base, leaving 5 bases of the junction unmatched. There are 15 residues in the CDR3. The CDR3 coding sequence is TGTGCCAGCAGCTTGTTGCCGGGACAGGGGTACGAGCAGTACTTC. Translation gives CASSLLPGQGYEQYF.

This rearrangement joins TRBV4-3 to TRBJ1-2; maybe TRBD1 (6 bases). Germline V lookup: CDR1 LGHNA, CDR2 YSLEER. The germline V and J ends were trimmed by 3 bases and 8 bases, with 16 bases remaining between them. This CDR3 is 14 amino acids long. CDR3 DNA sequence: TGCGCCAGCAGCCAGAGTAGGGGGACAAAGGGCTACACCTTC. Translation: CASSQSRGTKGYTF.

The gene calls are TRBV10-2 and TRBJ1-1; TRBD1 matches at 8 bases. The V gene end was trimmed by 7 bases and the J gene end by 4 bases; junction bases not matched to a gene: 11. Germline V gene data show CDR1 as WSHSY and CDR2 as SAAADI. The CDR3 consists of 15 residues. CDR3 region: CASTFPRTGGTEAFF. The CDR3 DNA sequence: TGCGCCAGCACCTTCCCGAGAACAGGGGGCACTGAAGCTTTCTTT.

The J gene is TRBJ2-7, the V gene TRBV28; D may be TRBD2 (5 bases). Germline CDR1 reads MDHEN; CDR2 reads SYDVKM. V lost 7 bases, J lost 2 bases, and 15 bases lay in between. CDR3 length: 14 residues. The CDR3 bases are TGTGCCAGCACTGCCGAGGGCCTTCCCTACGAGCAGTACGTC. This codes for CASTAEGLPYEQYV.

The chain carries TRBV7-6 and TRBJ2-3; D possibly corresponds to TRBD1 (6 bases). The CDR3 covers 15 residues. The V end lost 5 bases, the J end lost 7 bases, and 19 bases lay between the germline ends. Germline V gene lookup returns CDR1 SGHVS and CDR2 FNYEAQ. CDR3 region: CASSPFEGVVYTQYF. As DNA, the CDR3 is TGTGCCAGCAGCCCCTTTGAGGGGGTGGTATATACGCAGTATTTT.

This rearrangement joins TRBV6-6 to TRBJ2-7; 8 bases map to TRBD1. The CDR3 is made up of 13 amino acids. Trimming at V came to 9 bases and at J to 0 bases, leaving 4 bases not matched to a gene. Germline V gene data show CDR1 as MNHNY and CDR2 as SVGAGI (reference sequence). CDR3 residues: CASRQGSSYEQYV. DNA of the CDR3: TGTGCCAGTCGACAGGGGAGCTCCTACGAGCAGTACGTC.

The V gene is TRBV5-6, the J gene TRBJ1-2, with D possibly matching TRBD1 (5 bases). The CDR3 spans 14 residues. V was clipped by 2 bases and J by 1 base, with 9 bases between them. The germline V gene encodes CDR1 SGHDT and CDR2 YYEEEE. Written as DNA, the CDR3 is TGTGCCAGCAGCTTCGTCAGGGATAACTATGGCTACACCTTC. As protein: CASSFVRDNYGYTF.

This chain connects TRBV27 to TRBJ1-6, with D possibly TRBD1 on 5 matching bases. Germline V CDR1 and CDR2: MNHEY, SMNVEV (reference sequence). This CDR3 spans 20 amino acids. The V end lost 2 bases, the J end lost 0 bases, and 20 bases lay between the germline ends. The CDR3 loop is CASSLRGGRTVSSYNSPLHF. CDR3 bases: TGTGCCAGCAGTTTAAGGGGTGGGAGGACGGTGAGCTCCTATAATTCACCCCTCCACTTT.

The V call is TRBV4-1, the J call TRBJ2-5; D possibly corresponds to TRBD1 (6 bases). The CDR3 runs 16 residues. Germline CDR1 reads MGHRA; CDR2 reads YSYEKL. V shed 1 base and J shed 1 base, with 13 bases lying between them. Here the CDR3 DNA reads TGCGCCAGCAGCCAAGGGGCAGGGGCAGCCCAAGAGACCCAGTACTTC. Amino acid sequence: CASSQGAGAAQETQYF.

The chain combines TRBV18 with TRBJ1-4; no firm D call. V shed 1 base and J shed 3 bases, with 6 bases lying between them. Germline CDR1 and CDR2: KGHSH and LQKENI. The CDR3 extends over 14 amino acids. The CDR3 bases are TGTGCCAGCTCACCACTACAGTCTAATGAAAAACTGTTTTTT. Translated: CASSPLQSNEKLFF.

The chain recombines TRBV28 with TRBJ2-7; D gene ambiguous. Trimming shortened V by 4 bases and J by 3 bases, and 7 bases separated the two germline ends. Germline V CDR1 and CDR2: MDHEN, SYDVKM. The CDR3 extends over 12 amino acids. The CDR3 region is CASSSEFYEQYF. In DNA form, the CDR3 reads TGTGCCAGCAGTTCTGAGTTCTACGAGCAGTACTTC.

This chain links TRBV4-1 with TRBJ1-2, with TRBD1 identical over 7 bases. From germline, CDR1 is MGHRA and CDR2 YSYEKL. Losses at the gene ends were 1 base for V and 4 bases for J; bases not matched to a gene: 21. The CDR3 consists of 20 residues. DNA for the CDR3: TGCGCCAGCAGCCAAGGAGATACCGGGACAGCCGATCGGAGGGGCTATGGCTACACCTTC. Protein product: CASSQGDTGTADRRGYGYTF.

V and J are TRBV5-6 and TRBJ1-5; no definite D call. Germline V CDR1 and CDR2: SGHDT, YYEEEE. Trimming removed 2 bases at V and 4 bases at J, with 7 bases between. The CDR3 is made up of 13 amino acids. The CDR3: CASSFSGNQPQHF. The CDR3 DNA sequence: TGTGCCAGCAGCTTCTCCGGGAATCAGCCCCAGCATTTT.

V and J are TRBV27 and TRBJ2-7; D is perhaps TRBD2 (5 bases). CDR3 length equals 16 residues. With 0 bases removed from V and 0 bases from J, the gap between germline ends came to 12 bases. Per the germline V gene, CDR1 is MNHEY and CDR2 is SMNVEV (reference sequence). CDR3 coding DNA: TGTGCCAGCAGTTTATCAGCTAGCAGGAGCTCCTACGAGCAGTACTTC. It translates to CASSLSASRSSYEQYF.

This clone has just a few counts. The chain joins TRBV4-2 to TRBJ1-1; D not certain. CDR3 size: 11 residues. In germline, CDR1 is LGHNA, CDR2 YNFKEQ. Trimming removed 1 base at V and 8 bases at J, with 5 bases between. The CDR3 nucleotides read TGTGCCAGCAGCCAAGGCCGGGAAGCTTTCTTT. It yields the protein CASSQGREAFF.

The rearrangement joins TRBV10-3 to TRBJ1-1; D unclear. The CDR3 extends over 14 amino acids. V was pared by 0 bases and J by 5 bases, with 10 bases between. Germline CDR1 reads ENHRY; CDR2 reads SYGVKD. The CDR3 loop is CAISESTGRTEAFF. The CDR3 region has the DNA TGTGCCATCAGTGAGTCGACCGGGAGGACTGAAGCTTTCTTT.

V usage is TRBV5-1 and J usage is TRBJ1-2, with 7 bases matching TRBD1. After removal of 3 bases from V and 8 bases from J, the junction contained 10 bases not matched to a gene. The CDR3 has 14 residues. The germline CDR1 and CDR2 sequences are SGHRS and YFSETQ. The CDR3 region is CASSSTGEVGGYTF. The CDR3 coding sequence is TGCGCCAGCAGCTCTACAGGGGAAGTGGGAGGCTACACCTTC.

This chain links TRBV27 with TRBJ1-5; possibly TRBD1 for D (5 bases). The CDR3 is made up of 13 amino acids. Trimming removed 2 bases from V and 5 bases from J, with 7 bases in between. Germline V gene lookup returns CDR1 MNHEY and CDR2 SMNVEV (reference sequence). This CDR3 reads CASSLGGDQPQHF. CDR3 nucleotide sequence: TGTGCCAGCAGTTTAGGAGGGGATCAGCCCCAGCATTTT.

V usage is TRBV19 and J usage is TRBJ1-2, with 9 bases identical to TRBD1. This CDR3 region has 17 residues. The trim removed 6 bases at V and 2 bases at J, leaving 13 bases unmatched. Germline CDR1 and CDR2: LNHDA and SQIVND (reference sequence). The CDR3, as DNA: TGTGCCAGTAGCAGGGACAGGGATTCGGTAGTGAACTATGGCTACACCTTC. Translated, it gives CASSRDRDSVVNYGYTF.

Note on this clone: Since the CDR3 does not end with the conserved phenylalanine or tryptophan, this likely comes from a read error. The limits of the CDR3 on the DNA are not certain, so only TCRdb's listed CDR3 is given. CDR3 protein: CASSLVAGQGFV. The genes are TRBV11-2 and TRBJ2-3; the table's D call, TRBD1, was not checked against the DNA. CDR1 is SGHAT, CDR2 FQNNGV, per germline. The CDR3 length equals 12 residues, ends included.

This clone came up once. V gene TRBV6-4 combines with J gene TRBJ2-3, with 11 bases identical to TRBD1. Trimming cost V 3 bases and J 3 bases; bases outside gene matches: 2. CDR1 MRHNA and CDR2 SNTAGT come from the germline V gene. The CDR3 loop spans 15 amino acids. The CDR3, as DNA: TGTGCCAGCAGTGAGGGGACAGGGGGTACAGATACGCAGTATTTT. Encoded protein: CASSEGTGGTDTQYF.

This clone was counted a few times. The V call is TRBV6-6, the J call TRBJ1-6; no reliable D call. The CDR3 sequence is 15 residues long. With 0 bases removed from V and 7 bases from J, the gap between germline ends came to 10 bases. Per the germline V gene, CDR1 is MNHNY and CDR2 is SVGAGI (reference sequence). As DNA, the CDR3 is TGTGCCAGCAGTTACTCCCTTCCCGCGAATTCACCCCTCCACTTT. It encodes CASSYSLPANSPLHF.

The chain combines TRBV2 with TRBJ2-5; 10 nucleotides line up with TRBD2. Germline trimming cut 3 bases from V and 2 bases from J; bases unmatched to any gene: 3. Germline loops: CDR1 SNHLY, CDR2 FYNNEI. The CDR3 contains 15 residues. The CDR3 DNA sequence: TGTGCCAGCAGTGATTCACTAGCGGGGCAAGAGACCCAGTACTTC. It yields the protein CASSDSLAGQETQYF.